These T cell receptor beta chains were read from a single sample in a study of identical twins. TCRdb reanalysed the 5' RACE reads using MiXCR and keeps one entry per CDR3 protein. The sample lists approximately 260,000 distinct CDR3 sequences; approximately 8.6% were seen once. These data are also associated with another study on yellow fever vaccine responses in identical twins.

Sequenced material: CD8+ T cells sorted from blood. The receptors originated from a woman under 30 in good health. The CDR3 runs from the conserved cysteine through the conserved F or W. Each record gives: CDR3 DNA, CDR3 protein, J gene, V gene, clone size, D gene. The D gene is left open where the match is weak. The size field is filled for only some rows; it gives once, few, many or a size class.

TGTGCCAGCAGTCCGGGCTCCGAGCAGTACTTC,CASSPGSEQYF,TRBJ2-7,TRBV12-3/TRBV12-4,many,.
TGCAGCGTTGTGGGTCGCGACAGTTTTACTGGGACCGGGGAGCTGTTTTTT,CSVVGRDSFTGTGELFF,TRBJ2-2,TRBV29-1,few,.
TGTGCCACCAGTGCTGCGGGACAGGAAAACATTCAGTACTTC,CATSAAGQENIQYF,TRBJ2-4,TRBV24-1,few,TRBD1
TGCAGCGTTGAACTCGAAACCTACGAGCAGTACTTC,CSVELETYEQYF,TRBJ2-7,TRBV29-1,many,.
TGTGCCAGCAGCTCCGCCGGGACAGGGATTGCCTCCTACGAGCAGTACTTC,CASSSAGTGIASYEQYF,TRBJ2-7,TRBV7-9,many,TRBD1
TGTGCCACCGCCTTGGGGGAACAAGAGACCCAGTACTTC,CATALGEQETQYF,TRBJ2-5,TRBV6-2/TRBV6-3,.,.
TGTGCCAGCAGTTCGACTAGCTATTACAATGAGCAGTTCTTC,CASSSTSYYNEQFF,TRBJ2-1,TRBV6-5,.,TRBD2
TGCGCCAGCAGATTAGACACCTCCTACGAGCAGTACTTC,CASRLDTSYEQYF,TRBJ2-7,TRBV5-1,many,.
TGTGCCACCAGTGATCTCCAGGGGGGTACGCAGTATTTT,CATSDLQGGTQYF,TRBJ2-3,TRBV24-1,many,.
TGTGCCAGCAGCAGAACGACCTACGAGCAGTACTTC,CASSRTTYEQYF,TRBJ2-7,TRBV6-2/TRBV6-3,.,.
TGTGCCAGCAGTCCTAGACCAACTCGGGCCCAGCATTTT,CASSPRPTRAQHF,TRBJ1-5,TRBV6-1,few,.
TGCAGCGTTGAAGCCGGAGGTGGCGAGCAGTTCTTC,CSVEAGGGEQFF,TRBJ2-1,TRBV29-1,.,.
TGTGCCATCAGTGAGTCCGAGGGGACTGAAGCTTTCTTT,CAISESEGTEAFF,TRBJ1-1,TRBV10-3,many,.
TGCGCCAGCAGCCAAGGGACAGAAGTCCCCTCCGACACAGATACGCAGTATTTT,CASSQGTEVPSDTDTQYF,TRBJ2-3,TRBV4-3,.,.
TGCGCCAGCAGCCAAGGGTCAGGGGCCCACAATGAGCAGTTCTTC,CASSQGSGAHNEQFF,TRBJ2-1,TRBV4-1,.,.
TGCGCCAGCAGCCAGCACGCCGGGTCCCTAGGGGAGCAGTACTTC,CASSQHAGSLGEQYF,TRBJ2-7,TRBV4-3,few,.
TGTGCCAGCAGCCACGGGCCACCGTACGAGCAGTACTTC,CASSHGPPYEQYF,TRBJ2-7,TRBV14,.,.
TGTGCCACCAGCAGAGTAACTAGCGGGGGGGGATTTAGCTACAATGAGCAGTTCTTC,CATSRVTSGGGFSYNEQFF,TRBJ2-1,TRBV15,many,TRBD2
TGTGCCAGCAGCTTACCCCCGAACACTGAAGCTTTCTTT,CASSLPPNTEAFF,TRBJ1-1,TRBV7-3,many,.
TGTGCCAGCAGCCAAGGCCTAGCGGATTACAATGAGCAGTTCTTC,CASSQGLADYNEQFF,TRBJ2-1,TRBV3-1,many,TRBD2
TGCAGTGCTAGAGATGGGGTTAGGTCCTACGAGCAGTACTTC,CSARDGVRSYEQYF,TRBJ2-7,TRBV20-1,.,.
TGCAGCGTAGCAATAGCGGGAGGGACAGATACGCAGTATTTT,CSVAIAGGTDTQYF,TRBJ2-3,TRBV29-1,many,TRBD2
TGTGCCAGCAGTGTAAGGGGAACTAATGAAAAACTGTTTTTT,CASSVRGTNEKLFF,TRBJ1-4,TRBV27,.,.
TGTGCCAGCAGTTCCCAACCTGGACTACTACTTTACACCGGGGAGCTGTTTTTT,CASSSQPGLLLYTGELFF,TRBJ2-2,TRBV27,few,.
TGTGCCAGCAGCAATGATCTTAGCGGAGCAGAGCAGTTCTTC,CASSNDLSGAEQFF,TRBJ2-1,TRBV5-6,.,.
TGTGCCACCTTGGGACTAGCGGGAGGAATCACCTACGAGCAGTACTTC,CATLGLAGGITYEQYF,TRBJ2-7,TRBV28,many,TRBD2
TGTGCCAGCAGTTCCCGGACTAGCGGGAAGACTTACAATGAGCAGTTCTTC,CASSSRTSGKTYNEQFF,TRBJ2-1,TRBV27,.,TRBD2
TGCAGTGCTAGACTACTTACGGGCTCGACTAGCGGGAGGGCCTTGGGGCCCACAGATACGCAGTATTTT,CSARLLTGSTSGRALGPTDTQYF,TRBJ2-3,TRBV20-1,.,TRBD2
TGTGCCAGCTCGTGGGATCGGTTCGCCTACGAGCAGTACTTC,CASSWDRFAYEQYF,TRBJ2-7,TRBV18,few,.
TGTGCCAGCAGTTTAGGGGGGTTTGACTACGAGCAGTACTTC,CASSLGGFDYEQYF,TRBJ2-7,TRBV12-3/TRBV12-4,few,.
TGCGCCAGCAGTGCCGGGACAGGGGTCAATCAGCCCCAGCATTTT,CASSAGTGVNQPQHF,TRBJ1-5,TRBV10-1,.,TRBD1
TGTGCCAGCAGCTTGGCCGGGGGCCTTGGCAATGAGCAGTTCTTC,CASSLAGGLGNEQFF,TRBJ2-1,TRBV5-6,many,.
TGCAGCGTTACAGTGATGAACACTGAAGCTTTCTTT,CSVTVMNTEAFF,TRBJ1-1,TRBV29-1,many,.
TGTGCCAGCAGCCAAAGCAGAGCGGGGGGGCTGTACACCGGGGAGCTGTTTTTT,CASSQSRAGGLYTGELFF,TRBJ2-2,TRBV4-2,many,TRBD2
TGTGCCAGCACGAATCCGGGACTGGAAGAGACCCAGTACTTC,CASTNPGLEETQYF,TRBJ2-5,TRBV18,.,.
TGCGCCAGCAGCCAGGGCGGCCCGAGCTCCTATAATTCACCCCTCCACTTT,CASSQGGPSSYNSPLHF,TRBJ1-6,TRBV4-3,many,.
TGTGCCATCAGTGGCCCGGGACAGGGGGTGAATCAAGAGACCCAGTACTTC,CAISGPGQGVNQETQYF,TRBJ2-5,TRBV10-3,few,TRBD1
TGTGCCAGCAGAAAACAGGGGTTCGATGAGCAGTTCTTC,CASRKQGFDEQFF,TRBJ2-1,TRBV28,.,TRBD1
TGTGCCATCAGGCTTGGGGGGGACCGGTTTACTGAAGCTTTCTTT,CAIRLGGDRFTEAFF,TRBJ1-1,TRBV10-3,few,.
TGTGCCAGCAGTCGCGACAGGGATCAAGAGACCCAGTACTTC,CASSRDRDQETQYF,TRBJ2-5,TRBV27,few,TRBD1
TGCAGTGCCTCTGGACAGGCTTACTCCTACGAGCAGTACTTC,CSASGQAYSYEQYF,TRBJ2-7,TRBV20-1,few,TRBD1
TGCAGCGTTCGTCCCGGGACAGGGGATCATTCACCCCTCCACTTT,CSVRPGTGDHSPLHF,TRBJ1-6,TRBV29-1,many,TRBD1
TGTGCCAGCAGTGGTGTATTGGGAAGACAGGGCGGCTATGGCTACACCTTC,CASSGVLGRQGGYGYTF,TRBJ1-2,TRBV25-1,few,TRBD1
TGTGCCAGCAGTTTCTTACTAACCACAGATACGCAGTATTTT,CASSFLLTTDTQYF,TRBJ2-3,TRBV27,few,.
TGTGCCCTCTCGGCGGCCTCGAAACCTTGGCCCCTCCACTTT,CALSAASKPWPLHF,TRBJ1-6,TRBV6-2/TRBV6-3,few,.
TGCAGTGCTAGAGCCCCCCCGGGGCAGAGCACAGATACGCAGTATTTT,CSARAPPGQSTDTQYF,TRBJ2-3,TRBV20-1,many,.
TGCAGCGTTGGGACTTCCTACGAGCAGTACTTC,CSVGTSYEQYF,TRBJ2-7,TRBV29-1,many,.
TGTGCCACCGGGGACAGGAGATCAGAGACCCAGTACTTC,CATGDRRSETQYF,TRBJ2-5,TRBV10-3,.,TRBD1
TGCAGCGACGCAATAGCCAACTACAATGAGCAGTTCTTC,CSDAIANYNEQFF,TRBJ2-1,TRBV20-1,many,.
TGTGCCAGCAGTGAAGGGGGTGGGACAGCGTACAATGAGCAGTTCTTC,CASSEGGGTAYNEQFF,TRBJ2-1,TRBV6-1,.,TRBD1
TGTGCCAGCCTCTTGCAGGGGAACTACGAGCAGTACTTC,CASLLQGNYEQYF,TRBJ2-7,TRBV2,.,.
TGTGCCAGCAGTTACTCGAAGGTAGCGGGGCACTACAATGAGCAGTTCTTC,CASSYSKVAGHYNEQFF,TRBJ2-1,TRBV6-2/TRBV6-3,.,TRBD2
TGTGCCAGCAGTTTCCAGGGGAACTACGAGCAGTACTTC,CASSFQGNYEQYF,TRBJ2-7,TRBV27,many,.
TGCGCCAGCAGTCTACTAGGGGAGGAATCCTACGAGCAGTACTTC,CASSLLGEESYEQYF,TRBJ2-7,TRBV23-1,.,.
TGTGCCAGCAGCCAAGAAGTGGGAATTAGCTACGAGCAGTACTTC,CASSQEVGISYEQYF,TRBJ2-7,TRBV4-2,.,.
TGTGCCAGCAGCTCCCGGACAGGGGAGGGCGGGGAGCTGTTTTTT,CASSSRTGEGGELFF,TRBJ2-2,TRBV9,many,TRBD1
TGTGCCATCGGCAGGGCCACTGAAGCTTTCTTT,CAIGRATEAFF,TRBJ1-1,TRBV10-3,few,.
TGTGCCAGCAGTTTATTCCCACCTCTGGTTGGGGGGGCGAACACTGAAGCTTTCTTT,CASSLFPPLVGGANTEAFF,TRBJ1-1,TRBV27,few,.
TGTGCCAGCAGCCAAGTACTGACTAGCGGGCTCAGGAGCTCCTACAATGAGCAGTTCTTC,CASSQVLTSGLRSSYNEQFF,TRBJ2-1,TRBV14,.,TRBD2